This entry lists 15 T cell receptor beta chains sequenced from one sample in a study of T cell repertoires in cytomegalovirus infection. What these receptors recognize is not known. TCRdb recomputed calls from the reads with MiXCR, one row per CDR3 protein. Among 750,000 to 900,000 distinct CDR3 sequences listed, around 29% were seen once. The material sequenced was cultured CD8+ T cells from PBMCs, taken from culture after CMV antigen stimulation. The source is a human donor in good health (CMV status not recorded). Some clones in this sample may be carry-over from other donors' samples.

The chain links TRBV12-3 or TRBV12-4 to TRBJ1-4; maybe TRBD1 (6 bases). This CDR3 is 16 amino acids long. Deletions cut 3 bases from V and 6 bases from J, with 17 bases between. This chain's CDR3 is CASSFSQGVGYEKLFF. The CDR3, as DNA: TGTGCCAGCAGTTTCTCACAGGGAGTCGGGTATGAAAAACTGTTTTTT.

This clonotype was observed a few times. The chain uses TRBV7-2 and TRBJ2-7, with D perhaps being TRBD1 or TRBD2 (5 bases each). The length of the CDR3 is 13 residues. Trimming stripped 2 bases from V and 6 bases from J, with 11 bases between. Germline loops: CDR1 SGHTA, CDR2 FQGNSA. DNA for the CDR3: TGTGCCAGCAGCTTATACCGGGACGCCGAGCAGTACGTC. Amino acids: CASSLYRDAEQYV.

The chain joins TRBV9 to TRBJ2-1; D may match TRBD1 or TRBD2 (5 bases each). CDR3 length equals 16 residues. Germline assignment: CDR1 SGDLS and CDR2 YYNGEE. Trimming shortened V by 0 bases and J by 0 bases, and 10 bases separated the two germline ends. The CDR3 protein is CASSVAGTTSYNEQFF. The CDR3 nucleotides are TGTGCCAGCAGCGTAGCGGGGACGACCTCCTACAATGAGCAGTTCTTC. The entire variable domain, with the rest obtained from reference TRBV9 and TRBJ2-1, is as follows: DSGVTQTPKHLITATGQRVTLRCSPRSGDLSVYWYQQSLDQGLQFLIQYYNGEERAKGNILERFSAQQFPDLHSELNLSSLELGDSALYFCASSVAGTTSYNEQFFGPGTRLTVL.

Remarks on this clonotype: One end of the junction is discordant with germline, which a read error may explain. The rearrangement uses TRBV12-5 and TRBJ1-3; no reliable D call. Germline values: CDR1 LGHNT, CDR2 FRNRAP. The CDR3 consists of 16 residues. As DNA, the CDR3 is TGTGCTAGTGGTCCCGGGCTCGAGAGCTCTGGAACCACCATATATTTT. Residues: CASGPGLESSGTTIYF.

This clonotype was seen more than once but under ten times. The J gene is TRBJ1-6, the V gene TRBV5-4; D not certain. CDR1 is SGHNT and CDR2 is YYREEE in the germline V gene (reference sequence). Deletions cut 3 bases from V and 6 bases from J, with 4 bases between. The CDR3 contains 12 residues. Here the CDR3 DNA reads TGTGCCAGCAGCTGGGCTAATTCACCCCTCCACTTT. Its protein product is CASSWANSPLHF.

This chain joins TRBV6-2 or TRBV6-3 and TRBJ2-5, with D perhaps matching TRBD1 (5 bases). The CDR3 has 14 amino acids. The V end was cut by 2 bases, the J end by 3 bases, with 10 bases between. The germline V gene encodes CDR1 MNHEY and CDR2 SVGEGT. The CDR3 DNA sequence: TGTGCCAGCAGTTACCGGACACAAGAAGAGACCCAGTACTTC. It codes for CASSYRTQEETQYF.

This chain links TRBV4-1 with TRBJ1-5, with unresolved D. Germline CDR1 reads MGHRA; CDR2 reads YSYEKL. The length of the CDR3 is 15 residues. The V end was cut by 2 bases, the J end by 1 base, with 9 bases between. For the CDR3, the DNA is TGCGCCAGCAGCCAACAATACGTGAGCAATCAGCCCCAGCATTTT. This sequence encodes CASSQQYVSNQPQHF.

The chain carries TRBV2 and TRBJ2-2, with D possibly matching TRBD2 (5 bases). The germline CDR1 and CDR2 sequences are SNHLY and FYNNEI. The CDR3 extends over 15 amino acids. The germline V and J ends were trimmed by 10 bases and 1 base, with 16 bases remaining between them. The DNA for the CDR3 is TGTGCCACCCTGGGCGGGCGATTGAACACCGGGGAGCTGTTTTTT. This encodes CATLGGRLNTGELFF.

In this sample, this clonotype turned up a few times. The genes are TRBV27 and TRBJ2-1; 7 bases are a match to TRBD2. Germline lookup yields CDR1 MNHEY and CDR2 SMNVEV (reference sequence). The CDR3 is made up of 17 amino acids. With V trimmed by 0 bases and J by 10 bases, 15 bases remained unmatched. CDR3 nucleotide sequence: TGTGCCAGCAGTTTATCAGGGATAGCGGGCCCCACAATCGAGCAGTTCTTC. It codes for CASSLSGIAGPTIEQFF.

This clonotype was observed a few times. The chain couples TRBV19 to TRBJ2-5; D remains unclear. The CDR3 runs to 13 residues. Trimming removed 7 bases from V and 3 bases from J, with 12 bases in between. CDR1 is LNHDA, CDR2 SQIVND, per germline (reference sequence). In DNA, the CDR3 is TGTGCCAGTACCGCCGACGGAGAAGAGACCCAGTACTTC. Its translation is CASTADGEETQYF.

Only a few counts were recorded for this clonotype. This chain links TRBV7-9 with TRBJ1-1, with D uncertain. This CDR3 is built from 14 residues. V lost 5 bases, J lost 7 bases, and 17 bases lay in between. Germline CDR1 SEHNR, CDR2 FQNEAQ (reference sequence). The CDR3 is CASSPKGRASEAFF. As DNA, the CDR3 is TGTGCCAGCAGCCCCAAGGGAAGGGCTAGTGAAGCTTTCTTT.

This clonotype was recorded once. This sequence joins TRBV29-1 and TRBJ2-2; 10 bases are shared with TRBD2. The germline gives CDR1 SQVTM, CDR2 ANQGSEA. Losses at the gene ends were 1 base for V and 8 bases for J; bases not matched to a gene: 10. The CDR3 has 16 amino acids. The chain's CDR3 is CSVEGEPGLAYGELFF. For the CDR3, the DNA is TGCAGCGTTGAAGGGGAGCCGGGACTAGCGTATGGGGAGCTGTTTTTT.

The rearrangement uses TRBV6-2 or TRBV6-3 and TRBJ1-1; D gene uncertain. There are 13 residues in the CDR3. Per the germline V gene, CDR1 is MNHEY and CDR2 is SVGEGT. The V gene lost 4 bases and the J gene lost 1 base, with 7 bases spanning the gap. CDR3 nucleotides: TGTGCCAGCAGTTGGGTTGGGAACACTGAAGCTTTCTTT. This translates into CASSWVGNTEAFF.

This clonotype was found a few times. V usage is TRBV6-5 and J usage is TRBJ2-7, with 7 bases that match TRBD1. The trim removed 0 bases at V and 5 bases at J, leaving 7 bases unmatched. Looked up from germline, CDR1 is MNHEY and CDR2 is SVGAGI. This CDR3 comprises 15 residues. CDR3 sequence (DNA): TGTGCCAGCAGTTACTCGACAGGGAGTACCCACGAGCAGTACTTC. It is translated as CASSYSTGSTHEQYF.

The genes are TRBV15 and TRBJ2-7; 7 nucleotides agree with TRBD1. The CDR3 length is 14 residues. Germline V gives CDR1 LNHNV, CDR2 YYDKDF (reference sequence). V lost 5 bases to trimming and J lost 5 bases; unmatched junction nucleotides: 9. CDR3 in DNA: TGTGCCACCAGCCTCGACAGGGCGGTCAACGAGCAGTACTTC. It yields the protein CATSLDRAVNEQYF.